These 17 T cell receptor beta chains were sequenced from one sample in a study of blood T cells in healthy people across ages (dated by TCRdb to 2014 to 2015). The library came from 5' RACE. The instrument given in TCRdb is Illumina HiSeq 2500. A second PCR of about 7 to 12 cycles was performed with a sample-barcoded 5' primer and a J-beta primer mix. The public reads were reprocessed in TCRdb via fastp at Q25 and MiXCR, keeping in-frame beta chains. Each entry is one CDR3 protein sequence, shown with its most common DNA and genes. The sample table contains 660,000 or so distinct CDR3 sequences; only one count was recorded for roughly 50% of them. Around 37% of the sample is in the top ten clones. The sample taken for sequencing was blood. The receptors here all came from a man between 60 and 70 years old in good health.

The genes are TRBV6-5 and TRBJ2-3; 9 bases are shared with TRBD2. The CDR3 contains 15 residues. Germline CDR1 and CDR2: MNHEY and SVGAGI. The ends lost 2 bases at V and 2 bases at J; junction bases unmatched: 2. Here the CDR3 reads CASSYGTSFTDTQYF. The CDR3 DNA reads TGTGCCAGCAGTTACGGGACTAGCTTCACAGATACGCAGTATTTT.

The V call is TRBV27, the J call TRBJ2-5; D possibly uses TRBD1 or TRBD2 (6 bases each). The CDR3 runs to 14 residues. The V end was cut by 3 bases, the J end by 5 bases, with 13 bases between. Germline CDR1 MNHEY, CDR2 SMNVEV (reference sequence). The CDR3 region is CASSFQGTGETQYF. As DNA, the CDR3 is TGTGCCAGCAGTTTTCAGGGGACTGGGGAGACCCAGTACTTC.

This clonotype was observed a few times. The chain combines TRBV5-1 with TRBJ2-3; unclear D gene. CDR3 length: 16 amino acids. The germline V gene encodes CDR1 SGHRS and CDR2 YFSETQ. V was pared by 0 bases and J by 3 bases, with 14 bases between. CDR3 protein: CASSLVLGVGTDTQYF. The CDR3 coding sequence is TGCGCCAGCAGCTTGGTTCTTGGGGTGGGAACAGATACGCAGTATTTT.

This rearrangement joins TRBV6-1 to TRBJ1-2; D gene uncertain. Trimming took off 4 bases at V and 5 bases at J, with 11 bases between the two ends. Germline V gene lookup returns CDR1 MNHNS and CDR2 SASEGT. The CDR3 is 13 residues long. As DNA, the CDR3 is TGTGCCAGCAGTGGCGCGAACCAATATGGCTACACCTTC. Translation gives CASSGANQYGYTF.

V usage is TRBV20-1 and J usage is TRBJ2-1; a weak D match, TRBD1 (5 bases). V was pared by 0 bases and J by 9 bases, with 21 bases between. Per the germline V gene, CDR1 is DFQATT and CDR2 is SNEGSKA (reference sequence). The CDR3 sequence is 16 residues long. CDR3 coding DNA: TGCAGTGCTAGAGATCGACAGCGAGAAAGCAGTGGTGAGCAGTTCTTC. Its protein product is CSARDRQRESSGEQFF.

This clonotype was detected only a few times. The chain recombines TRBV5-1 with TRBJ1-1; 8 positions agree with TRBD1. The length of the CDR3 is 17 residues. Trimming cost V 2 bases and J 5 bases; bases outside gene matches: 14. In germline, CDR1 is SGHRS, CDR2 YFSETQ. CDR3 DNA: TGCGCCAGCAGCTTAAACCAATTCAGACAGGGGTTTACTGAAGCTTTCTTT. Translated: CASSLNQFRQGFTEAFF.

This chain joins TRBV7-2 and TRBJ2-5; unclear D gene. The CDR3 contains 15 residues. Trimming took off 5 bases at V and 5 bases at J, with 18 bases between the two ends. The germline V gene has CDR1 SGHTA and CDR2 FQGNSA. The CDR3 region has the DNA TGTGCCAGCAGCCCGCTCGCAGGACGTTCGGAGACCCAGTACTTC. Translation: CASSPLAGRSETQYF.

CDR3 DNA sequence: TGTGCCAGCAGTGAAGCTCGGTACGAGCAGTACTTC. Its protein is CASSEARYEQYF. The V call is TRBV2, the J call TRBJ2-5; D gene ambiguous. The J call may be mistaken, given a closer DNA end match to TRBJ2-7. Germline V gene data show CDR1 as SNHLY and CDR2 as FYNNEI. This CDR3 comprises 12 residues.

The rearrangement joins TRBV7-2 to TRBJ2-1; D not resolved. V was cut by 6 bases and J by 10 bases, with 10 bases left in between. CDR1 is SGHTA and CDR2 is FQGNSA in the germline V gene. The CDR3 loop spans 11 amino acids. The CDR3 loop reads CASRLSWEQFF. CDR3 DNA sequence: TGTGCCAGCAGACTAAGCTGGGAGCAGTTCTTC.

There are a few counts of this clonotype. This chain connects TRBV6-4 to TRBJ2-3, with 8 nucleotides matching TRBD2. Germline assignment: CDR1 MRHNA and CDR2 SNTAGT. This CDR3 spans 14 amino acids. J was trimmed by 6 bases and V by 3 bases; bases with no gene match: 5. CDR3 DNA sequence: TGTGCCAGCAGTGAGGCCGGGGGGGGTGATACGCAGTATTTT. It yields the protein CASSEAGGGDTQYF.

The CDR3 DNA reads TGCGCCAGCAGCCAAGCAGGAGGAGAGGCTTATGGCTACACCTTC. Protein: CASSQAGGEAYGYTF. The V call is TRBV4-1, the J call TRBJ1-2; D not certain. The CDR3 totals 15 residues. Germline V gene lookup returns CDR1 MGHRA and CDR2 YSYEKL. V lost 1 base to trimming and J lost 5 bases, with 14 bases between them.

A remark on this clonotype: An end of the junction differs from the germline gene, which may be a read error. The rearrangement joins TRBV4-1 to TRBJ1-4; D may be TRBD1 (5 bases). Germline CDR1 is MGHRA and CDR2 is YSYEKL. The CDR3 is 16 amino acids. The CDR3: CASSQFGTATNEELFF. DNA for the CDR3: TGCGCCAGCAGCCAATTCGGGACGGCAACTAATGAAGAACTGTTTTTT.

The chain recombines TRBV21-1 with TRBJ2-5. TRBV21-1 is described as a pseudogene. This CDR3 is 12 amino acids long. CDR3 nucleotides: TGTGCCAGCAGGGCAGAAAAAGAGACCCAGTACTTC. Translation gives CASRAEKETQYF.

This clonotype was counted only a few times. The rearrangement links TRBV20-1 to TRBJ2-6; D gene unclear. V dropped 0 bases and J dropped 3 bases, with 9 bases sitting between them. Germline loops: CDR1 DFQATT, CDR2 SNEGSKA (reference sequence). The length of the CDR3 is 15 residues. This chain's CDR3 is CSARDQMGGANVLTF. CDR3 in DNA: TGCAGTGCTAGAGATCAAATGGGTGGGGCCAACGTCCTGACTTTC.

The chain has TRBV2 and TRBJ2-5; 7 bases are shared with TRBD1. Germline CDR1 SNHLY, CDR2 FYNNEI. V dropped 4 bases and J dropped 3; count of bases not matched to a gene: 8. The CDR3 spans 15 residues. The CDR3 DNA reads TGTGCCAGCAGTGGAAGGACAGGCAGAGAAGAGACCCAGTACTTC. This sequence encodes CASSGRTGREETQYF.

This clonotype came up a few times. The chain is built from TRBV20-1 and TRBJ2-5; tentative D call: TRBD1 (6 bases). The CDR3 is 14 amino acids. The V and J ends lost 4 bases and 2 bases respectively, with 14 bases between them. CDR1 is DFQATT and CDR2 is SNEGSKA in the germline V gene (reference sequence). CDR3 residues: CSATTGTHQETQYF. CDR3 bases: TGCAGTGCTACCACCGGGACACATCAAGAGACCCAGTACTTC.

This clonotype has only one observation. Germline is not matched at one junction end, which may reflect a read error. The CDR3 region has the DNA TGTGTCAGCAGCCAACAGTTGGTCAACACCGGGGAGCTGTTTTTT. Amino acids: CVSSQQLVNTGELFF. The J gene is TRBJ2-2, the V gene TRBV3-1; D remains ambiguous. The length of the CDR3 is 15 residues. Germline V gene lookup returns CDR1 LGHDT and CDR2 YNNKEL (reference sequence).